A selection of T cell receptor beta chains follows, all from one sample in a study of shared clonotypes between healthy human individuals. The repertoire was sequenced with immunoSEQ multiplex PCR; TCRdb's copy has only in-frame clones and lacks some. The data show millions of clones, about 92% seen once. Material for sequencing was naive CD8+ T cells from PBMCs. The receptor source for this set is a man younger than 35 in good health. Some clones in this sample may be carry-over from other donors' samples. Each CDR3 is given with its conserved first and last residue. Each record gives: clone size, V gene, D gene, J gene, CDR3 protein, CDR3 DNA. D genes are given only for firm matches. The listing skips clone size in some rows; elsewhere it reads once, few, many or a size class.

few	TRBV4-1	-	TRBJ2-2	CASSALVGTGELFF	TGCGCCAGCAGCGCCCTTGTAGGGACCGGGGAGCTGTTTTTT
-	TRBV28	TRBD2	TRBJ2-1	CASSQTAGLAGHNEQFF	TGTGCCAGCAGTCAAACGGCGGGACTAGCGGGACACAATGAGCAGTTCTTC
-	TRBV13	TRBD1	TRBJ1-4	CASSRQGANEKLFF	TGTGCCAGCAGCCGACAGGGGGCGAATGAAAAACTGTTTTTT
-	TRBV7-6	-	TRBJ2-1	CASSLLYPSYNEQFF	TGTGCCAGCAGCTTACTCTACCCCTCCTACAATGAGCAGTTCTTC
-	TRBV27	-	TRBJ2-6	CASSPPGLPPLGANVLTF	TGTGCCAGCAGTCCCCCGGGACTGCCCCCTTTGGGGGCCAACGTCCTGACTTTC
-	TRBV6-1	-	TRBJ2-1	CATAIKGTYNEQFF	TGTGCCACCGCTATTAAGGGAACCTACAATGAGCAGTTCTTC
-	TRBV27	-	TRBJ1-1	CASSWSQNTEAFF	TGTGCCAGCAGTTGGTCCCAGAACACTGAAGCTTTCTTT
-	TRBV7-6	TRBD1	TRBJ2-2	CASSPRQGGGELFF	TGTGCCAGCAGCCCGCGACAGGGGGGCGGGGAGCTGTTTTTT
-	TRBV18	TRBD2	TRBJ2-1	CASSPLLAGVPYNEQFF	TGTGCCAGCTCACCCCTACTAGCGGGAGTGCCCTACAATGAGCAGTTCTTC
-	TRBV7-2	-	TRBJ2-1	CASSLVGVNEQFF	TGTGCCAGCAGCTTAGTGGGAGTCAATGAGCAGTTCTTC
-	TRBV4-1	-	TRBJ2-7	CASSQLDRAGTVYEQYF	TGCGCCAGCAGCCAGCTAGATCGGGCGGGTACGGTATACGAGCAGTACTTC
once	TRBV29-1	TRBD2	TRBJ2-7	CSVLSGGINPRGEQYF	TGCAGCGTCTTAAGCGGGGGAATAAACCCTCGCGGCGAGCAGTACTTC
-	TRBV4-3	-	TRBJ2-5	CASSYSFGAGETQYF	TGCGCCAGCAGCTACTCCTTTGGAGCCGGGGAGACCCAGTACTTC
once	TRBV7-8	TRBD1	TRBJ1-5	CASSLALGNTGDVPQHF	TGTGCCAGCAGCTTAGCCCTGGGGAACACAGGGGACGTACCCCAGCATTTT
-	TRBV10-3	-	TRBJ2-2	CAALGGAGELFF	TGTGCCGCCTTGGGGGGCGCCGGGGAGCTGTTTTTT
once	TRBV18	TRBD2	TRBJ2-7	CASSPAAGAGYEQYF	TGTGCCAGCTCACCAGCGGCGGGAGCAGGATACGAGCAGTACTTC
-	TRBV13	-	TRBJ2-3	CASSPPGTDTQYF	TGTGCCAGCAGCCCTCCGGGCACAGATACGCAGTATTTT
-	TRBV27	TRBD1	TRBJ2-7	CASTRTGNPEQYF	TGTGCCAGCACCCGGACAGGGAACCCCGAGCAGTACTTC
-	TRBV5-4	-	TRBJ2-7	CASSLAGTGQYF	TGTGCCAGCAGCTTGGCGGGAACGGGGCAGTACTTC
-	TRBV27	TRBD1	TRBJ1-5	CASSETGTGGRKGNQPQHF	TGTGCCAGCAGCGAAACCGGGACAGGGGGCAGGAAGGGCAATCAGCCCCAGCATTTT
-	TRBV6-6	-	TRBJ2-1	CASSLSSYNEQFF	TGTGCCAGCAGTTTGAGCTCCTACAATGAGCAGTTCTTC
-	TRBV27	TRBD2	TRBJ2-7	CASSFQPAGALYEQYF	TGTGCCAGCAGTTTTCAACCAGCGGGAGCGCTATACGAGCAGTACTTC
-	TRBV27	-	TRBJ1-5	CASWDSNQPQHF	TGTGCCAGCTGGGACAGCAATCAGCCCCAGCATTTT
-	TRBV4-1	-	TRBJ1-1	CASSEIMASPGTEAFF	TGCGCCAGCAGCGAAATTATGGCCTCGCCCGGAACTGAAGCTTTCTTT
-	TRBV27	-	TRBJ1-2	CASRLGQYYGYTF	TGTGCCAGCAGACTCGGACAGTACTATGGCTACACCTTC
-	TRBV6-5	-	TRBJ2-5	CASSYAGGETQYF	TGTGCCAGCAGTTACGCCGGTGGAGAGACCCAGTACTTC
-	TRBV2	TRBD1	TRBJ2-7	CASSEWQGDSYEQYF	TGTGCCAGCAGTGAATGGCAGGGGGATAGTTACGAGCAGTACTTC
-	TRBV27	TRBD1	TRBJ1-2	CASSSMDRGDNYGYTF	TGTGCCAGCAGTTCAATGGACAGGGGTGATAACTATGGCTACACCTTC
-	TRBV4-1	-	TRBJ1-2	CASSQVITEPYGYTF	TGCGCCAGCAGCCAAGTAATAACGGAACCGTATGGCTACACCTTC
-	TRBV7-9	TRBD1	TRBJ2-5	CASSPWTGGETQYF	TGTGCCAGCAGCCCCTGGACAGGGGGAGAGACCCAGTACTTC
-	TRBV9	-	TRBJ2-1	CASSVDIGRAFHNEQFF	TGTGCCAGCAGCGTAGATATAGGTAGGGCCTTCCACAATGAGCAGTTCTTC
-	TRBV4-3	-	TRBJ2-7	CASSQDIAVTYEQYF	TGCGCCAGCAGCCAAGATATAGCGGTCACCTACGAGCAGTACTTC
-	TRBV5-6	TRBD1	TRBJ1-2	CASSWTGSYGYTF	TGTGCCAGCAGCTGGACAGGGTCCTATGGCTACACCTTC
-	TRBV11-2	-	TRBJ2-1	CASSSNLGSPYNEQFF	TGTGCCAGCAGCTCGAATTTGGGGTCACCCTACAATGAGCAGTTCTTC
-	TRBV6-5	-	TRBJ1-1	CASSYQGEYTEAFF	TGTGCCAGCAGTTACCAAGGGGAGTACACTGAAGCTTTCTTT
-	TRBV7-9	-	TRBJ2-3	CASSLLTDTQYF	TGTGCCAGCAGCTTGTTAACAGATACGCAGTATTTT
-	TRBV28	-	TRBJ2-7	CASSFSDLEQYF	TGTGCCAGCAGTTTTTCCGATCTCGAGCAGTACTTC
-	TRBV4-1	-	TRBJ1-2	CASSQDRTQGVGYTF	TGCGCCAGCAGCCAAGATAGAACGCAGGGAGTTGGCTACACCTTC
-	TRBV5-4	TRBD2	TRBJ2-5	CASRGSGDQPRAQYF	TGTGCCAGCAGGGGTAGCGGGGACCAACCCCGGGCCCAGTACTTC
-	TRBV4-1	TRBD2	TRBJ2-5	CASSLAAGLAGYQETQYF	TGCGCCAGCAGCCTCGCAGCCGGCCTAGCGGGCTACCAAGAGACCCAGTACTTC